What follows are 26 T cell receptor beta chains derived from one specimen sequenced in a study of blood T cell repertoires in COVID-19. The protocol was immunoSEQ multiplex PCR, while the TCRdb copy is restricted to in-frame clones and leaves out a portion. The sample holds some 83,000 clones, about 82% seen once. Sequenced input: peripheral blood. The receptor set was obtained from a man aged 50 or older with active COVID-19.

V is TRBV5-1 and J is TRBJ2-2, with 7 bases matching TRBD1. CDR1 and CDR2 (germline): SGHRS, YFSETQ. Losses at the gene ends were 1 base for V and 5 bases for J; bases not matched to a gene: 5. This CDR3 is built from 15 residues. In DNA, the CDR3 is TGCGCCAGCAGCTTGAGGGCAGGGGGAACCGGGGAGCTGTTTTTT. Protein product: CASSLRAGGTGELFF. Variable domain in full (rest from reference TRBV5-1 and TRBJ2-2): KAGVTQTPRYLIKTRGQQVTLSCSPISGHRSVSWYQQTPGQGLQFLFEYFSETQRNKGNFPGRFSGRQFSNSRSEMNVSTLELGDSALYLCASSLRAGGTGELFFGEGSRLTVL.

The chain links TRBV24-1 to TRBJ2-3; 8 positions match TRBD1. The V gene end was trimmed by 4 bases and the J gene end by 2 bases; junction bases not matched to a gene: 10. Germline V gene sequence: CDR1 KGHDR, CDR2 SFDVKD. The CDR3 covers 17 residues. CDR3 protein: CATSDRTGIGVTDTQYF. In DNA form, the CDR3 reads TGTGCCACCAGTGACCGGACAGGGATTGGGGTCACAGATACGCAGTATTTT.

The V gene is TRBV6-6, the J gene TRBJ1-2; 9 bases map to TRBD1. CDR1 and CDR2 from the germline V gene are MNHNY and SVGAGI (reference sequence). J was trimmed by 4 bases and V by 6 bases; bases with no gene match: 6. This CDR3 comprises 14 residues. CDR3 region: CASRGGQGIYGYTF. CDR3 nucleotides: TGTGCCAGCAGGGGAGGACAGGGGATCTATGGCTACACCTTC.

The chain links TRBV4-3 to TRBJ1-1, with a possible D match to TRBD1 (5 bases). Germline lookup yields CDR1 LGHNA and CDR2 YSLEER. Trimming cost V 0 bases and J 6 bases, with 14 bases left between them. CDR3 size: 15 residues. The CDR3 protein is CASSQDPGGSPEAFF. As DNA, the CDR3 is TGCGCCAGCAGCCAAGATCCGGGGGGAAGCCCTGAAGCTTTCTTT.

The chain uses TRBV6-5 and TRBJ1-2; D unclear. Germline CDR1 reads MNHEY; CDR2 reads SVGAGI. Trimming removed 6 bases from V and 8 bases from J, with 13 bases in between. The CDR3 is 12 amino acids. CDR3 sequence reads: CASRLDGGGYTF. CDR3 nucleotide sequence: TGTGCCAGCAGACTAGATGGTGGAGGCTACACCTTC.

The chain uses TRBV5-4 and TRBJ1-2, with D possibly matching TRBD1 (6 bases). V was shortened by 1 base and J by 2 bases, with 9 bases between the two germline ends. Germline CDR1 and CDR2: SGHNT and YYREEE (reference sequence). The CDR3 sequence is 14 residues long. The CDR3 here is CASSLSGGNYGYTF. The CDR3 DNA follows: TGTGCCAGCAGCTTGAGTGGGGGCAACTATGGCTACACCTTC.

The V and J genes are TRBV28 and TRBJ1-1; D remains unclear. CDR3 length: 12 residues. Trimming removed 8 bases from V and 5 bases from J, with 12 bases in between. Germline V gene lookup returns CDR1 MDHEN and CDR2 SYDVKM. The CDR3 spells CASVFGGTEAFF. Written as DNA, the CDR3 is TGTGCCAGCGTCTTCGGCGGGACTGAAGCTTTCTTT.

CDR3: CASRGEAPDEQFF. The CDR3 coding sequence is TGTGCCAGCAGAGGGGAGGCCCCGGACGAGCAGTTCTTC. This rearrangement joins TRBV27 to TRBJ2-1, with D possibly being TRBD2 (6 bases). Germline V gives CDR1 MNHEY, CDR2 SMNVEV (reference sequence). V dropped 6 bases and J dropped 10 bases, with 16 bases sitting between them. There are 13 residues in the CDR3.

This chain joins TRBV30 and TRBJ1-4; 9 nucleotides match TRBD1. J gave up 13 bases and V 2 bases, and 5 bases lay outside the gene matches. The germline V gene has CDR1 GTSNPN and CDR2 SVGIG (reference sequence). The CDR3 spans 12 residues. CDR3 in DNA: TGTGCCTGGAGTCGGACAGGGGAACGACTGTTTTTT. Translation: CAWSRTGERLFF.

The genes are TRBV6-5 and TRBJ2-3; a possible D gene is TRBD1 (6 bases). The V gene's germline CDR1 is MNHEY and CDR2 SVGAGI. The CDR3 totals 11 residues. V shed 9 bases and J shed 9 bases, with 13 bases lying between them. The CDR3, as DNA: TGTGCCAGTAGAGTCCAGGGGACGCAGTATTTT. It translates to CASRVQGTQYF.

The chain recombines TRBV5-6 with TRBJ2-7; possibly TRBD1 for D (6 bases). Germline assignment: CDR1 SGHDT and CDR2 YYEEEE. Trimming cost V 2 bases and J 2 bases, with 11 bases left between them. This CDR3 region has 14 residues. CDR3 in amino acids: CASSFPDRPYEQYF. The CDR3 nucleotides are TGTGCCAGCAGCTTTCCGGACAGACCCTACGAGCAGTACTTC.

This CDR3 is CSVESGTGYGYTF. The CDR3 coding sequence is TGCAGCGTTGAGTCCGGTACAGGGTATGGCTACACCTTC. The chain combines TRBV29-1 with TRBJ1-2; a weak D match, TRBD1 (6 bases). V shed 3 bases and J shed 5 bases, with 13 bases lying between them. CDR3 length: 13 residues. The germline V gene encodes CDR1 SQVTM and CDR2 ANQGSEA.

CDR3 nucleotide sequence: TGCGCCAGCAGCCCTGATGGGACAGGCGATCGGAAGACCCAGTACTTC. The encoded protein is CASSPDGTGDRKTQYF. V is TRBV4-1 and J is TRBJ2-5, with 8 bases aligning to TRBD1. Germline V gene lookup returns CDR1 MGHRA and CDR2 YSYEKL. The CDR3 sequence is 16 residues long. V shed 4 bases and J 6 bases; nucleotides not matched to a gene: 13.

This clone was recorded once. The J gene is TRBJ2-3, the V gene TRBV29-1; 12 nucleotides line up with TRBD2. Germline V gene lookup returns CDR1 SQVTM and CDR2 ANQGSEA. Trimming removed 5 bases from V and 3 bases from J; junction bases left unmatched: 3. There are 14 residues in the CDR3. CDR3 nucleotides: TGCAGCGTTTTGACTAGCGGGAGAACAGATACGCAGTATTTT. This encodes CSVLTSGRTDTQYF.

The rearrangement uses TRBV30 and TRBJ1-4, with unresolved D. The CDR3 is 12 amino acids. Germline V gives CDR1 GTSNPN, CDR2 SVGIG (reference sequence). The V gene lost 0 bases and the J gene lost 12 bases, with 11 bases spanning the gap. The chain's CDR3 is CAWSVTGEELFF. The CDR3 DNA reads TGTGCCTGGAGTGTTACCGGGGAAGAACTGTTTTTT.

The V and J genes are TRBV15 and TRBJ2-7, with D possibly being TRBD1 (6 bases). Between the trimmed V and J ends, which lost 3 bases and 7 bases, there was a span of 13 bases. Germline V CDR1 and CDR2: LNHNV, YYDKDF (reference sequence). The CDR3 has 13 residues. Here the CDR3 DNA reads TGTGCCACCAGCAGGTCACAGGGAAGAGAGCAGTACTTC. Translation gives CATSRSQGREQYF.

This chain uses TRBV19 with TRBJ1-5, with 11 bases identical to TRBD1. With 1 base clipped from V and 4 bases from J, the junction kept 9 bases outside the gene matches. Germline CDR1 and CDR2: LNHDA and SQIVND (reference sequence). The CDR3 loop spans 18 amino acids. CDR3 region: CASSIVDRGRRSNQPQHF. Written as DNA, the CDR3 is TGTGCCAGTAGTATAGTGGACAGGGGGCGCCGAAGTAATCAGCCCCAGCATTTT.

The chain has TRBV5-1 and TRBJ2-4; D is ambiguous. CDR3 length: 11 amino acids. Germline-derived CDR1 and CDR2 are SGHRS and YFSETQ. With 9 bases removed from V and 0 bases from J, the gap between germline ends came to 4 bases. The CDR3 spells CAIRAKNIQYF. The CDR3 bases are TGCGCCATCCGAGCCAAAAACATTCAGTACTTC.

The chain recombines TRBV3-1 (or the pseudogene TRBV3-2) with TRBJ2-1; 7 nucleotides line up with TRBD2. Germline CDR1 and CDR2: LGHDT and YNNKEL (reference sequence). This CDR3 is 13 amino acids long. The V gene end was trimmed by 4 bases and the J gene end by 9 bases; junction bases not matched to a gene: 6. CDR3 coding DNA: TGTGCCAGCAGCCCGTCGAGGGAGGGTGAGCAGTTCTTC. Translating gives CASSPSREGEQFF.

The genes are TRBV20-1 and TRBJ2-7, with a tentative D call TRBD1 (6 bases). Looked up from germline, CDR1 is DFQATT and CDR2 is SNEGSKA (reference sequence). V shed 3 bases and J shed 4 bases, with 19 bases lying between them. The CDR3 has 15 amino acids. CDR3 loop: CSASPPDTQGYEQYF. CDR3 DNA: TGCAGTGCTAGTCCACCGGACACCCAGGGGTACGAGCAGTACTTC.

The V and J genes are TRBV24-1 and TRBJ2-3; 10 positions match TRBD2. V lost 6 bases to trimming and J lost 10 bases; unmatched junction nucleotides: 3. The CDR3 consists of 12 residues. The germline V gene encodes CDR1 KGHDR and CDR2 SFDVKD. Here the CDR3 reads CATSRSGRAQYF. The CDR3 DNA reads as TGTGCCACCAGTAGGAGCGGGAGGGCGCAGTATTTT.

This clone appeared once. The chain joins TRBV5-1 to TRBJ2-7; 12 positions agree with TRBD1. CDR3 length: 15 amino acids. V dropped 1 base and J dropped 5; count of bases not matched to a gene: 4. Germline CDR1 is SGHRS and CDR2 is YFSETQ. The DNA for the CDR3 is TGCGCCAGCAGCTTGTTCGGGACAGGGGGCCACGAGCAGTACTTC. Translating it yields CASSLFGTGGHEQYF.

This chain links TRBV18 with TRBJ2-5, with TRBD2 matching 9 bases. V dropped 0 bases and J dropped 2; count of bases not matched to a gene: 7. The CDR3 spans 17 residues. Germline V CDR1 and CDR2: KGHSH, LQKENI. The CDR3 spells CASSPPRFAGGQETQYF. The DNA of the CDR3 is TGTGCCAGCTCACCACCTCGGTTCGCGGGGGGGCAAGAGACCCAGTACTTC.

Here the CDR3 DNA reads TGTGCCAGCAGCACAAGACAGGGCCTTAATGAAAAACTGTTTTTT. The encoded protein is CASSTRQGLNEKLFF. The chain carries TRBV28 and TRBJ1-4, with TRBD1 matching over 7 bases. Germline lookup yields CDR1 MDHEN and CDR2 SYDVKM. Trimming at V came to 6 bases and at J to 4 bases, leaving 8 bases not matched to a gene. CDR3 length equals 15 residues.

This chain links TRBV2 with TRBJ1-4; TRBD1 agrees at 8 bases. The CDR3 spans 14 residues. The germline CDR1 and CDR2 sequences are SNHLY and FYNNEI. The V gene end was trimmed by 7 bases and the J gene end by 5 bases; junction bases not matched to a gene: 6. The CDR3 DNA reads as TGTGCCAGCATTCAGACAGGGGAAAATGAAAAACTGTTTTTT. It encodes CASIQTGENEKLFF. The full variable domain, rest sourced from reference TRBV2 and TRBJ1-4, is EPEVTQTPSHQVTQMGQEVILRCVPISNHLYFYWYRQILGQKVEFLVSFYNNEISEKSEIFDDQFSVERPDGSNFTLKIRSTKLEDSAMYFCASIQTGENEKLFFGSGTQLSVL.

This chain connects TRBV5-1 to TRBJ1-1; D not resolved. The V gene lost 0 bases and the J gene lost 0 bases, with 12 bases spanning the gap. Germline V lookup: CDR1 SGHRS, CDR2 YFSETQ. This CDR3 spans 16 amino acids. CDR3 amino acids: CASSLDLGVVNTEAFF. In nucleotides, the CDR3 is TGCGCCAGCAGCTTGGATTTAGGAGTCGTGAACACTGAAGCTTTCTTT.